This TCR beta chain emerged from a study of blood T cell repertoires in COVID-19. About the research overall: Samples of COVID-19 (acute and convalescent) were obtained from the United States, Italy and Spain. PBMCs, B-cell-depleted T cells, or T cells provided the cDNA or gDNA that made up the material.

V shed 4 bases and J shed 10 bases, with 16 bases lying between them. This CDR3 spans 13 amino acids. Germline-derived CDR1 and CDR2 are SGHTA and FQGNSA. Seattle researchers signed up patients amid active infection and tracked them longitudinally. This clone was seen once. The authors' processing: Amplification with reference gene primers provided the estimates of nucleated cell counts. Profiling relied on immunoSEQ multiplex PCR, and the TCRdb table lists in-frame clones only, not all of them. The V and J calls and clone size come from that table; D and trimming were worked out from the DNA. The sample includes some 25,000 clones, about 89% of them seen just once.

J is TRBJ1-1 and V is TRBV7-2; D is undetermined. Material for sequencing was peripheral blood. The clonotype originates from an older man with COVID-19, enrolled during active disease. The CDR3 spells CASSSRDRLGAFF. The CDR3 nucleotides read TGTGCCAGCAGCTCTAGAGATCGGTTGGGAGCTTTCTTT. The complete variable domain, with remaining parts taken from reference TRBV7-2 and TRBJ1-1, reads GAGVSQSPSNKVTEKGKDVELRCDPISGHTALYWYRQSLGQGLEFLIYFQGNSAPDKSGLPSDRFSAERTGGSVSTLTIQRTQQEDSAVYLCASSSRDRLGAFFGQGTRLTVV.